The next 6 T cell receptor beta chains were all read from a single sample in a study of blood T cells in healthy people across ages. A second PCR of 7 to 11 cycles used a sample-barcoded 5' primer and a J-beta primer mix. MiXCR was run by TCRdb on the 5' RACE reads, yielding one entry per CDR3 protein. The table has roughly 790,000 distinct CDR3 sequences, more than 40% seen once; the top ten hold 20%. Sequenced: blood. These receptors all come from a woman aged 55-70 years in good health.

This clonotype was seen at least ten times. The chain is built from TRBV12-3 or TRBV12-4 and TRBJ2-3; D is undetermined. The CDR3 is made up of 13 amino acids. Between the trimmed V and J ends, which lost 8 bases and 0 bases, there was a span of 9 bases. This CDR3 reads CASGRYSTDTQYF. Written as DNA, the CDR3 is TGTGCCAGCGGCAGATATAGCACAGATACGCAGTATTTT.

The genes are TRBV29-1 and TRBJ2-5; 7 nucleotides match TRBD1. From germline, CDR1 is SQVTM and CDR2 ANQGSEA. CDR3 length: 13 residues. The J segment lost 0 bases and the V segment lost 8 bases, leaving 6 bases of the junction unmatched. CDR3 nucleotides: TGCAGCACCAGCGACAGGGACCAAGAGACCCAGTACTTC. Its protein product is CSTSDRDQETQYF.

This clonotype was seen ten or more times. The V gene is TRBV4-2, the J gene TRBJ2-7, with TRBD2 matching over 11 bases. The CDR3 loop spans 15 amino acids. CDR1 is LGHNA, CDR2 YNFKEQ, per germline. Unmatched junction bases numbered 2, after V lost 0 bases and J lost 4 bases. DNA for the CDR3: TGTGCCAGCAGCCAAGAACTAGCGGGAGAATACGAGCAGTACTTC. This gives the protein CASSQELAGEYEQYF.

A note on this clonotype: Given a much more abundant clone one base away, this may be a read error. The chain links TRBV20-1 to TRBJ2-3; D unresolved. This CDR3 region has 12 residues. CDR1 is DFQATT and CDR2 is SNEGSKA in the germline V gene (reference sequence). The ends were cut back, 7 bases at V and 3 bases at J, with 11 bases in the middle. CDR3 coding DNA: TGCAGTGGAGTAGTTCGGACAGATACGCAGTATTTT. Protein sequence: CSGVVRTDTQYF.

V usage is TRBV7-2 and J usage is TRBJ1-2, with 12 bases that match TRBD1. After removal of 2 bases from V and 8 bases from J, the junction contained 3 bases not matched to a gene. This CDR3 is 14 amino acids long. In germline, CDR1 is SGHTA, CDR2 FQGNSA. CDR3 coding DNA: TGTGCCAGCAGCTTATACGGGACAGGGGGCGGCTACACCTTC. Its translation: CASSLYGTGGGYTF.

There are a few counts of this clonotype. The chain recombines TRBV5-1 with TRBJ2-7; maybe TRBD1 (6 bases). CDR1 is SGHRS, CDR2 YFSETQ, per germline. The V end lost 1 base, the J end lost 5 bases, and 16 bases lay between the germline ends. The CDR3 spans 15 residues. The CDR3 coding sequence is TGCGCCAGCAGCTTGAATGGCAGGGGCGTCGACGAGCAGTACTTC. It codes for CASSLNGRGVDEQYF. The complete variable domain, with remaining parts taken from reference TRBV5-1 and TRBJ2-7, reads KAGVTQTPRYLIKTRGQQVTLSCSPISGHRSVSWYQQTPGQGLQFLFEYFSETQRNKGNFPGRFSGRQFSNSRSEMNVSTLELGDSALYLCASSLNGRGVDEQYFGPGTRLTVT.